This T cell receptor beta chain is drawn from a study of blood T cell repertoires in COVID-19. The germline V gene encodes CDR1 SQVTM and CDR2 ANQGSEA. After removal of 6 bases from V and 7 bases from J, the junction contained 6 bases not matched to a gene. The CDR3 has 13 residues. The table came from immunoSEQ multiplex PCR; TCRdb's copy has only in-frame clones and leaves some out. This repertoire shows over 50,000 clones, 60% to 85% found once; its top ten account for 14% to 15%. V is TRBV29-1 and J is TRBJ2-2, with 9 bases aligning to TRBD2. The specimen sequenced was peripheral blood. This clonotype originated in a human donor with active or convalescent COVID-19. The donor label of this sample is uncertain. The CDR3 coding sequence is TGCAGCGTCACCGGGACTAGCTACGGGGAGCTGTTTTTT. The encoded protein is CSVTGTSYGELFF.